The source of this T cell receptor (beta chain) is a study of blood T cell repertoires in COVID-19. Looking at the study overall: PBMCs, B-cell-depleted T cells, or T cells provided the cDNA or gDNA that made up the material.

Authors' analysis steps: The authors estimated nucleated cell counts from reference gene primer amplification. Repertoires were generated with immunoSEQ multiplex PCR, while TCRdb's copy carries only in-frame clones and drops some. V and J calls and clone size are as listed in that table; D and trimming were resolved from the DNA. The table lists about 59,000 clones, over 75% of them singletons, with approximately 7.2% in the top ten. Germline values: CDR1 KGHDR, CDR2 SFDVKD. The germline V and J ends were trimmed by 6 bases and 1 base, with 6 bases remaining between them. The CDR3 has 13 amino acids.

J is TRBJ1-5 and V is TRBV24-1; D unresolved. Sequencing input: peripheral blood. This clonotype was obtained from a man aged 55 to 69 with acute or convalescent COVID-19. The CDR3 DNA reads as TGTGCCACCAGTTCCAGAAGCAATCAGCCCCAGCATTTT. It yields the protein CATSSRSNQPQHF.